The clone carrying this T cell receptor (beta chain) has just a few counts. The target antigen is unknown. The PCR had 60 Vbeta and 13 Jbeta primers. Data came from immunoSEQ multiplex PCR; TCRdb stores just in-frame clones and leaves some out. The repertoire includes 100,000 to 150,000 clones, about 11% of them detected once, and about 4.7% sits in the top ten. The data were obtained in a study of cytomegalovirus exposure and HLA in healthy donors. Findings of the study overall: The study flagged some 170 TCR beta chains as cytomegalovirus-associated.

The CDR3 spans 14 residues. V dropped 2 bases and J dropped 1 base, with 8 bases sitting between them. Germline V gene sequence: CDR1 SNHLY, CDR2 FYNNEI. The chain is built from TRBV2 and TRBJ2-5, with TRBD1 as a possible D gene (5 bases). The TCR comes from a young woman in good health and CMV-seropositive. The sequenced sample consisted of PBMCs. CDR3 region: CASSEIRAQETQYF. For the CDR3, the DNA is TGTGCCAGCAGTGAAATCAGGGCCCAAGAGACCCAGTACTTC.